The 26 T cell receptor beta chains below come from one sample, sequenced in a study of blood T cells in healthy people across ages. Primers used in a second PCR of roughly 6 to 12 cycles were a sample-barcoded 5' primer and a J-beta primer mix. Each CDR3 protein is one row after TCRdb ran MiXCR on the 5' RACE reads. Found here are over a million distinct CDR3 sequences, approximately 59% of them singletons; the top ten hold more than 6%. Source material: blood. These receptors originate from a man in his late teens or twenties in good health.

Here the CDR3 DNA reads TGCGCCAGCAGCCCCCGGATGGGGATTGCCTACGAGCAGTACTTC. It yields the protein CASSPRMGIAYEQYF. The rearrangement uses TRBV5-1 and TRBJ2-4; D gene ambiguous. The DNA end lines up better with TRBJ2-7; the J call may be wrong. In germline, CDR1 is SGHRS, CDR2 YFSETQ. This CDR3 spans 15 amino acids.

The chain carries TRBV10-3 and TRBJ2-2; TRBD1 matches 7 bases. J lost 2 bases, V lost 8 bases, and 8 bases had no gene match. Germline CDR1 ENHRY, CDR2 SYGVKD. The CDR3 has 15 residues. The CDR3 sequence is CAIPTGTANTGELFF. In DNA, the CDR3 is TGTGCCATCCCAACCGGGACAGCCAACACCGGGGAGCTGTTTTTT.

This clonotype was counted a single time. V is TRBV6-1 and J is TRBJ1-5; possible D gene TRBD1, 6 bases. The V gene lost 6 bases and the J gene lost 5 bases, with 14 bases spanning the gap. The CDR3 totals 14 residues. CDR1 and CDR2 (germline): MNHNS, SASEGT. The CDR3 DNA follows: TGTGCCAGCAGAAGACAGGATGACTATCAGCCCCAGCATTTT. As protein: CASRRQDDYQPQHF.

This clonotype appeared a single time. The V call is TRBV7-9, the J call TRBJ2-1, with 9 bases fitting TRBD1. The CDR3 totals 17 residues. V was pared by 2 bases and J by 3 bases, with 8 bases of the junction left unmatched. Germline assignment: CDR1 SEHNR and CDR2 FQNEAQ (reference sequence). The CDR3 sequence is CASSLPVQGALYNEQFF. The CDR3 DNA reads as TGTGCCAGCAGCTTACCAGTACAGGGGGCTCTCTACAATGAGCAGTTCTTC. Filled out from reference TRBV7-9 and TRBJ2-1, the complete variable domain reads DTGVSQNPRHKITKRGQNVTFRCDPISEHNRLYWYRQTLGQGPEFLTYFQNEAQLEKSRLLSDRFSAERPKGSFSTLEIQRTEQGDSAMYLCASSLPVQGALYNEQFFGPGTRLTVL.

This chain connects TRBV19 to TRBJ1-5; the D gene is possibly TRBD1 (5 bases). Germline assignment: CDR1 LNHDA and CDR2 SQIVND (reference sequence). The CDR3 sequence is 15 residues long. V was clipped by 3 bases and J by 4 bases, with 13 bases between them. CDR3 loop: CASSIGGHFNQPQHF. In DNA, the CDR3 is TGTGCCAGTAGTATCGGCGGACATTTTAATCAGCCCCAGCATTTT.

DNA of the CDR3: TGTGCCAGCATGGCTAGCGGTTACAATGAGCAGTTCTTC. Amino acids: CASMASGYNEQFF. V is TRBV6-5 and J is TRBJ2-1, with 7 bases identical to TRBD2. The CDR3 sequence is 13 residues long. The V gene's germline CDR1 is MNHEY and CDR2 SVGAGI. Unmatched junction bases numbered 4, after V lost 7 bases and J lost 4 bases.

The rearrangement joins TRBV6-1 to TRBJ2-1; 9 positions agree with TRBD1. With 6 bases clipped from V and 7 bases from J, the junction kept 7 bases outside the gene matches. Germline V gene lookup returns CDR1 MNHNS and CDR2 SASEGT. The CDR3 covers 14 residues. In DNA form, the CDR3 reads TGTGCCAGCAGAGATGGGACAGGGCGAAATGAGCAGTTCTTC. This sequence encodes CASRDGTGRNEQFF.

The chain uses TRBV7-8 and TRBJ2-3; D gene uncertain. CDR1 is SGHVS and CDR2 is FQNEAQ in the germline V gene. V lost 6 bases to trimming and J lost 2 bases, with 15 bases between them. The CDR3 is 15 amino acids. The CDR3 nucleotides read TGTGCCAGCAGACCCAGAATCCGCTCCACAGATACGCAGTATTTT. This translates into CASRPRIRSTDTQYF.

The V gene is TRBV5-1, the J gene TRBJ2-1; D tentatively fits TRBD1 or TRBD2 (5 bases each). The CDR3 is made up of 17 amino acids. V was clipped by 4 bases and J by 0 bases, with 17 bases between them. Germline CDR1 SGHRS, CDR2 YFSETQ. This CDR3 is CASSPLRDQSSYNEQFF. DNA of the CDR3: TGCGCCAGCAGCCCCCTTCGGGACCAAAGCTCCTACAATGAGCAGTTCTTC.

The V and J genes are TRBV6-1 and TRBJ2-7; 7 bases line up with TRBD1. CDR3 length equals 13 residues. J lost 2 bases, V lost 10 bases, and 8 bases had no gene match. Germline loops: CDR1 MNHNS, CDR2 SASEGT. In nucleotides, the CDR3 is TGTGCCATACAGGGGATGGGGGCCTACGAGCAGTACTTC. Protein sequence: CAIQGMGAYEQYF.

The chain uses TRBV6-6 and TRBJ2-1; 7 bases align to TRBD1. CDR3 length: 15 residues. CDR1 is MNHNY and CDR2 is SVGAGI in the germline V gene (reference sequence). The trim removed 7 bases at V and 5 bases at J, leaving 11 bases unmatched. The CDR3 sequence is CASNLRDSLNNEQFF. DNA for the CDR3: TGTGCCAGCAACCTCCGGGACAGCCTTAACAATGAGCAGTTCTTC.

This clonotype came up a few times. The CDR3 nucleotides read TGTGCCAGCAGTTTATCTCTGGCTAGCGGATTGTACGAGCAGTACTTC. This encodes CASSLSLASGLYEQYF. J is TRBJ2-7 and V is TRBV27, with TRBD2 matching over 7 bases. With V trimmed by 0 bases and J by 4 bases, 9 bases remained unmatched. Germline loops: CDR1 MNHEY, CDR2 SMNVEV (reference sequence). The CDR3 runs to 16 residues.

The genes are TRBV29-1 and TRBJ2-5; 8 bases are shared with TRBD2. V lost 1 base to trimming and J lost 5 bases; unmatched junction nucleotides: 15. The CDR3 extends over 17 amino acids. CDR1 is SQVTM and CDR2 is ANQGSEA in the germline V gene. In nucleotides, the CDR3 is TGCAGCGTTGAAGGGAGGGGGGGTAGCGGGAAGGATGAGACCCAGTACTTC. Encoded protein: CSVEGRGGSGKDETQYF.

This clonotype was seen more than once but under ten times. The chain couples TRBV29-1 to TRBJ2-3; D ambiguous. Deletions cut 4 bases from V and 0 bases from J, with 8 bases between. The CDR3 is made up of 13 amino acids. Germline-derived CDR1 and CDR2 are SQVTM and ANQGSEA. CDR3 bases: TGCAGCGTTGTCCAAACTAGCACAGATACGCAGTATTTT. Encoded protein: CSVVQTSTDTQYF.

V is TRBV5-1 and J is TRBJ2-1; D is perhaps TRBD1 (6 bases). The germline gives CDR1 SGHRS, CDR2 YFSETQ. There are 15 residues in the CDR3. Trimming stripped 1 base from V and 3 bases from J, with 11 bases between. CDR3 amino acids: CASSLPRGDYNEQFF. CDR3 DNA: TGCGCCAGCAGCTTGCCCAGGGGCGACTACAATGAGCAGTTCTTC.

In its sample, this clonotype was seen a few times. V is TRBV4-2 and J is TRBJ1-2; 11 bases are shared with TRBD1. With 4 bases clipped from V and 4 bases from J, the junction kept 5 bases outside the gene matches. This CDR3 is built from 15 residues. Germline V gives CDR1 LGHNA, CDR2 YNFKEQ. CDR3 DNA sequence: TGTGCCAGCAGCCCAACCGGGACAGGGGGCTATGGCTACACCTTC. It specifies CASSPTGTGGYGYTF.

The genes are TRBV15 and TRBJ2-1; D is unresolved. Trimming cost V 0 bases and J 0 bases, with 9 bases left between them. The CDR3 loop spans 16 amino acids. The germline CDR1 and CDR2 sequences are LNHNV and YYDKDF (reference sequence). The CDR3 protein is CATSRDRAVSYNEQFF. The CDR3, as DNA: TGTGCCACCAGCAGAGATCGGGCAGTCTCCTACAATGAGCAGTTCTTC. The whole variable domain, filled in from reference TRBV15 and TRBJ2-1, reads DAMVIQNPRYQVTQFGKPVTLSCSQTLNHNVMYWYQQKSSQAPKLLFHYYDKDFNNEADTPDNFQSRRPNTSFCFLDIRSPGLGDTAMYLCATSRDRAVSYNEQFFGPGTRLTVL.

The chain couples TRBV5-6 to TRBJ2-4; TRBD2 aligns across 11 bases. The last part of the DNA fits TRBJ2-7 better; the J call may be wrong. Germline CDR1 reads SGHDT; CDR2 reads YYEEEE. This CDR3 region has 15 residues. CDR3 sequence (DNA): TGTGCCAGCAGCTCGCCTAGCGGGAGGATCTACGAGCAGTACTTC. This translates into CASSSPSGRIYEQYF.

The rearrangement joins TRBV20-1 to TRBJ1-1; D gene unclear. Trimming took off 3 bases at V and 4 bases at J, with 12 bases between the two ends. Per germline, CDR1 DFQATT and CDR2 SNEGSKA (reference sequence). CDR3 length equals 13 residues. In DNA, the CDR3 is TGCAGTGCTAGCCACGTACAAGCCACTGAAGCTTTCTTT. Its protein is CSASHVQATEAFF.

This clonotype was seen more than once but under ten times. The rearrangement uses TRBV10-3 and TRBJ2-7, with D perhaps matching TRBD2 (5 bases). V lost 3 bases and J 3 bases, leaving 9 bases between the germline ends. This CDR3 spans 13 amino acids. Germline CDR1 and CDR2: ENHRY and SYGVKD. The CDR3 DNA reads TGTGCCATCAGTGATTATCGGGGCTACGAGCAGTACTTC. It is translated as CAISDYRGYEQYF.

This clonotype was seen a few times. The V and J genes are TRBV4-3 and TRBJ2-1; 11 nucleotides align to TRBD1. V lost 4 bases to trimming and J lost 9 bases; unmatched junction nucleotides: 8. This CDR3 comprises 15 residues. The V gene's germline CDR1 is LGHNA and CDR2 YSLEER. Here the CDR3 reads CASSRPGTGGSEQFF. In nucleotides, the CDR3 is TGCGCCAGCAGCCGTCCCGGGACAGGGGGGTCTGAGCAGTTCTTC.

This clonotype has a handful of counts. The V gene is TRBV11-2, the J gene TRBJ2-3, with 7 bases matching TRBD2. Per germline, CDR1 SGHAT and CDR2 FQNNGV. V trimming: 8 bases; J trimming: 3 bases; junction bases outside the gene matches: 11. This CDR3 is 15 amino acids long. CDR3 amino acids: CASSPRGSGTDTQYF. CDR3 DNA: TGTGCCAGCTCCCCTCGCGGGAGTGGGACAGATACGCAGTATTTT.

The chain uses TRBV20-1 and TRBJ2-3; perhaps D is TRBD1 or TRBD2 (5 bases each). Trimming left V 5 bases short and J 0 bases short, with 12 bases between. The germline gives CDR1 DFQATT, CDR2 SNEGSKA (reference sequence). CDR3 length equals 14 residues. For the CDR3, the DNA is TGCAGTGCTGGGGGTTCGGGGAGCACAGATACGCAGTATTTT. It yields the protein CSAGGSGSTDTQYF.

This chain uses TRBV7-9 with TRBJ2-2; D might be TRBD2 (5 bases). The CDR3 has 14 amino acids. Trimming removed 8 bases from V and 3 bases from J, with 13 bases in between. Germline values: CDR1 SEHNR, CDR2 FQNEAQ (reference sequence). CDR3 sequence reads: CASLMRVDTGELFF. DNA of the CDR3: TGTGCCAGCCTAATGAGGGTTGACACCGGGGAGCTGTTTTTT.

There are a few counts of this clonotype. J is TRBJ2-5 and V is TRBV29-1; D is unresolved. The germline gives CDR1 SQVTM, CDR2 ANQGSEA. There are 11 residues in the CDR3. V was cut by 5 bases and J by 5 bases, with 9 bases left in between. The CDR3 nucleotides are TGCAGCGTTCGAATAGGGGAGACCCAGTACTTC. This translates into CSVRIGETQYF.

The gene calls are TRBV5-1 and TRBJ2-3; D is unclear. Deletions cut 0 bases from V and 2 bases from J, with 7 bases between. The germline V gene has CDR1 SGHRS and CDR2 YFSETQ. This CDR3 contains 14 residues. CDR3 nucleotides: TGCGCCAGCAGCTTGGACAGCATCACAGATACGCAGTATTTT. Amino acids: CASSLDSITDTQYF.